In its sample, the clone carrying this TCR beta chain was seen once. Its antigen is not known. The CDR3 sequence is 14 residues long. Germline V gene lookup returns CDR1 SGHRS and CDR2 YFSETQ. J gave up 3 bases and V 4 bases, and 6 bases lay outside the gene matches. Time point specified: baseline pretreatment blood. Treatment denoted: 15 Gy SBRT to primary tumor, nephrectomy 4 weeks later. The patient's renal cell carcinoma had clear cell pathology. TCRdb's table, derived via immunoSEQ multiplex PCR, lists solely in-frame clones and lacks some. Altogether tens of thousands of clones are present, over 70% being singletons, with the ten largest covering approximately 6.8%. The sample comes from a study of radiation and T cells in renal cell carcinoma. Study-wide background: Nephrectomy followed 15 Gy stereotactic body radiation by 4 weeks.

Study-wide results and caveats: Top tumor clonotypes rose in blood 2 weeks post-radiation, then contracted. Pretreatment tumor biopsies were lacking, so baseline clonotypes are unknown.

The chain couples TRBV5-1 to TRBJ1-1, with TRBD1 matching over 7 bases. This specimen was blood, taken from a patient whose treatment included radiotherapy and nephrectomy. This TCR came from a man aged 60 to 75 with renal cell carcinoma. CDR3 DNA: TGCGCCAGCAGCCCGGACAGGTCGGACACTGAAGCTTTCTTT. Protein product: CASSPDRSDTEAFF.